This entry is about one TCR beta chain. This sample was taken from a study of blood T cell repertoires in COVID-19. Study details: Italy, Spain and the United States were the sources of the convalescent and acute COVID-19 samples. The analysed material was cDNA or gDNA that came from T cells, B-cell-depleted T cells, or PBMCs.

Original analysis: Estimated nucleated cell counts came from reference gene primer amplification. Method: immunoSEQ multiplex PCR; TCRdb's copy keeps in-frame clones and lacks some. V, J and clone size derive from that table, while D and trimming were established from the DNA sequence. There are 150,000 to 200,000 clones in the sample; about three quarters occur only once, and around 8.1% lies in the top ten. The sample was peripheral blood. The receptor was derived from a man aged 60-69 years with acute or convalescent COVID-19.

Here the CDR3 DNA reads TGTGCCTGGAGTAGGGGACAGGGCTACACTGAAGCTTTCTTT. Translating gives CAWSRGQGYTEAFF. The chain employs TRBV30 and TRBJ1-1, with TRBD1 identical over 9 bases. The CDR3 spans 14 residues. Trimming removed 2 bases from V and 3 bases from J; junction bases left unmatched: 4. The germline V gene encodes CDR1 GTSNPN and CDR2 SVGIG (reference sequence).